This TCR beta chain was identified in a study of beta chain features in type 1 diabetes. In all sorted populations, purity surpassed 98%. The investigators reverse transcribed all of the isolated RNA, so they sequenced expressed TCRB transcripts. The assay was immunoSEQ multiplex PCR, and TCRdb's table has in-frame clones only and misses some. The sample contains 850,000 to 900,000 clones, roughly a sixth of which appear only once. The CDR3 runs to 14 residues. The germline V gene encodes CDR1 SNHLY and CDR2 FYNNEI. V was pared by 7 bases and J by 6 bases, with 18 bases between. Sequencing input: naive CD4+ T cells from blood. The TCR sequence derives from a woman between 18 and 30 years old in good health. The chain uses TRBV2 and TRBJ1-1; no definite D call. The CDR3 DNA is TGTGCCAGCATAACCAATATAGCCGTGGCTGAAGCTTTCTTT. Translated, it gives CASITNIAVAEAFF.